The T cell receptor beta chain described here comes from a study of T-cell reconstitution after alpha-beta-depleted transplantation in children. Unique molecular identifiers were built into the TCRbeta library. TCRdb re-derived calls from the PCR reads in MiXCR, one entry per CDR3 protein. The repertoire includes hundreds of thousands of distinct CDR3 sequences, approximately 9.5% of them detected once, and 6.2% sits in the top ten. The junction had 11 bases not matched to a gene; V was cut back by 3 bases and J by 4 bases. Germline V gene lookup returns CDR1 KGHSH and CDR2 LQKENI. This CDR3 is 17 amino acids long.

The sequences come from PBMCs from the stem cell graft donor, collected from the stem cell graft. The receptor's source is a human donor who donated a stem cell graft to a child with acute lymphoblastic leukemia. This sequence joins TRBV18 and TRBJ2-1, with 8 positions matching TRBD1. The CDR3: CASSPPSQGAWYNEQFF. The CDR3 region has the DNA TGTGCCAGCTCACCGCCAAGCCAGGGGGCTTGGTACAATGAGCAGTTCTTC.